These 10 T cell receptor beta chains share one sample of origin, sequenced in a study of CD8+ T cells in alopecia areata. Treatment reported: oral pan-JAK inhibitor, 5-10 mg twice daily. TCR sequencing used cDNA made by reverse transcription of extracted RNA. Profiled with immunoSEQ multiplex PCR; TCRdb holds only in-frame clones, not every one. The data show around 270,000 clones, 58% seen once. The sequencing used CD4+ T cells sorted from blood, collected at week 24, from a patient treated with tofacitinib. The receptors were gathered from a human donor with alopecia areata.

This clone was detected once. This rearrangement joins TRBV4-2 to TRBJ1-1; D perhaps matches TRBD1 (5 bases). The CDR3 contains 14 residues. V was cut by 5 bases and J by 6 bases, with 16 bases left in between. CDR1 is LGHNA and CDR2 is YNFKEQ in the germline V gene. CDR3 nucleotide sequence: TGTGCCAGCAGCGCTCACCTTACAGGAGCTGAAGCTTTCTTT. This translates into CASSAHLTGAEAFF.

CDR3 nucleotide sequence: TGTGCTAGTCCCGTCCTCGGCACAGATACGCAGTATTTT. Translating gives CASPVLGTDTQYF. The V and J genes are TRBV12-5 and TRBJ2-3, with D unresolved. Germline V CDR1 and CDR2: LGHNT, FRNRAP. Trimming removed 8 bases from V and 1 base from J, with 10 bases in between. The CDR3 is made up of 13 amino acids.

The chain uses TRBV7-6 and TRBJ2-6; D ambiguous. Deletions cut 1 base from V and 0 bases from J, with 10 bases between. This CDR3 is 17 amino acids long. Germline CDR1 reads SGHVS; CDR2 reads FNYEAQ. CDR3 region: CASSLGVSTSGANVLTF. The CDR3 nucleotides are TGTGCCAGCAGCTTAGGCGTCAGCACCTCTGGGGCCAACGTCCTGACTTTC.

The chain couples TRBV9 to TRBJ2-7, with D perhaps TRBD2 (6 bases). Looked up from germline, CDR1 is SGDLS and CDR2 is YYNGEE. The V gene lost 2 bases and the J gene lost 0 bases, with 9 bases spanning the gap. This CDR3 is built from 14 residues. The CDR3 sequence: CASSVRTNSYEQYF. Written as DNA, the CDR3 is TGTGCCAGCAGCGTTCGGACTAACTCCTACGAGCAGTACTTC.

This chain links TRBV30 with TRBJ2-5, with no clear D. CDR1 is GTSNPN, CDR2 SVGIG, per germline (reference sequence). The V and J ends lost 0 bases and 8 bases respectively, with 19 bases between them. This CDR3 spans 15 amino acids. The CDR3 region has the DNA TGTGCCTGGAGTGTATTAGATTTGATTGGACGAACCCAGTACTTC. Translating it yields CAWSVLDLIGRTQYF.

The table lists this clone with a few counts. This sequence joins TRBV7-2 and TRBJ2-2, with D unresolved. Trimming cost V 3 bases and J 4 bases, with 6 bases left between them. Germline CDR1 reads SGHTA; CDR2 reads FQGNSA. This CDR3 has 13 amino acids. DNA for the CDR3: TGTGCCAGCAGCTTGACTCCCACCGGGGAGCTGTTTTTT. The encoded protein is CASSLTPTGELFF.

This chain uses TRBV4-1 with TRBJ2-1, with 9 bases matching TRBD2. The J segment lost 8 bases and the V segment lost 1 base, leaving 9 bases of the junction unmatched. From germline, CDR1 is MGHRA and CDR2 YSYEKL. This CDR3 is 16 amino acids long. The CDR3 spells CASSQVRAGGPYEQFF. CDR3 in DNA: TGCGCCAGCAGCCAAGTGCGGGCGGGGGGGCCCTATGAGCAGTTCTTC.

The rearrangement links TRBV5-1 to TRBJ2-7, with a weak D call TRBD1 (5 bases). The CDR3 is made up of 15 amino acids. Germline V gene lookup returns CDR1 SGHRS and CDR2 YFSETQ. Trimming removed 5 bases from V and 3 bases from J, with 18 bases in between. The CDR3 sequence is CASRSMVGANYEQYF. CDR3 DNA: TGCGCCAGCAGATCGATGGTAGGGGCCAACTACGAGCAGTACTTC.

The J gene is TRBJ2-7, the V gene TRBV7-9, with TRBD2 matching 10 bases. V gave up 5 bases and J gave up 5 bases; unmatched junction bases: 9. The length of the CDR3 is 15 residues. Germline lookup yields CDR1 SEHNR and CDR2 FQNEAQ (reference sequence). Written as DNA, the CDR3 is TGTGCCAGCAGCCTTAGCGGGGGGATGGACAACGAGCAGTACTTC. Its protein is CASSLSGGMDNEQYF.

The rearrangement links TRBV6-4 to TRBJ1-1; no definite D call. The CDR3 is 13 amino acids. Trimming pared 0 bases from V and 1 base from J, leaving 3 bases between. Per the germline V gene, CDR1 is MRHNA and CDR2 is SNTAGT. The CDR3 DNA follows: TGTGCCAGCAGTGACTCCGGGAACACTGAAGCTTTCTTT. It yields the protein CASSDSGNTEAFF.